These 9 T cell receptor beta chains were all obtained from the same sample, sequenced in a study of shared clonotypes between healthy human individuals. The data were produced by immunoSEQ multiplex PCR, yet TCRdb's version contains in-frame clones alone and is incomplete. The sample yields around 2,000,000 clones, around 96% seen once. Selected positively for CCR7 and CD45RO-negative, naive CD8 cells excluded terminally differentiated effector memory CD45RA+ cells. The sample consisted of naive CD8+ T cells sorted from blood. Receptors were obtained from a man between 18 and 29 years old in good health.

The count of this clone is one. The chain links TRBV4-1 to TRBJ2-3, with a possible D match to TRBD2 (6 bases). V lost 0 bases and J lost 8, with 15 bases in between. This CDR3 has 15 residues. Germline V lookup: CDR1 MGHRA, CDR2 YSYEKL. The CDR3 coding sequence is TGCGCCAGCAGCCAAGATGATCGGGGGTCGGGTACGCAGTATTTT. Translated: CASSQDDRGSGTQYF.

This chain connects TRBV27 to TRBJ2-1, with D unresolved. V lost 6 bases and J 10 bases, leaving 16 bases between the germline ends. The CDR3 is 13 amino acids. Germline V gene data show CDR1 as MNHEY and CDR2 as SMNVEV (reference sequence). The CDR3 loop reads CASSPDLRLEQFF. Here the CDR3 DNA reads TGTGCCAGCAGCCCCGACTTAAGGCTAGAGCAGTTCTTC.

This clone has just a few counts. Other DNA sequences in the sample encode the same CDR3. The chain employs TRBV2 and TRBJ1-1; 8 bases match TRBD1. The CDR3 runs 13 residues. V gave up 6 bases and J gave up 1 base; unmatched junction bases: 1. In germline, CDR1 is SNHLY, CDR2 FYNNEI. CDR3 bases: TGTGCCAGCAGCGGACAGGGGAACACTGAAGCTTTCTTT. Residues: CASSGQGNTEAFF.

This clone has just one count. This rearrangement joins TRBV19 to TRBJ2-7; D is undetermined. The CDR3 loop spans 16 amino acids. The V gene lost 5 bases and the J gene lost 4 bases, with 21 bases spanning the gap. From germline, CDR1 is LNHDA and CDR2 SQIVND (reference sequence). CDR3 in amino acids: CASSSSNLEWEYEQYF. CDR3 DNA sequence: TGTGCCAGTAGTTCATCTAATTTGGAGTGGGAATACGAGCAGTACTTC.

The chain uses TRBV5-6 and TRBJ2-5; 12 nucleotides line up with TRBD1. Germline-derived CDR1 and CDR2 are SGHDT and YYEEEE. V was clipped by 4 bases and J by 5 bases; unmatched bases: 18. This CDR3 contains 19 residues. This chain's CDR3 is CASSTTGTGGDNFMETQYF. The CDR3 bases are TGTGCCAGCAGCACCACCGGGACAGGGGGCGATAATTTTATGGAGACCCAGTACTTC.

The V call is TRBV4-1, the J call TRBJ2-3; D might be TRBD1 (6 bases). Germline CDR1 MGHRA, CDR2 YSYEKL. The CDR3 spans 16 residues. Trimming shortened V by 0 bases and J by 4 bases, and 14 bases separated the two germline ends. DNA for the CDR3: TGCGCCAGCAGCCAAGAAGGAAATGGGGGCGCAGATACGCAGTATTTT. It yields the protein CASSQEGNGGADTQYF.

This clone was seen more than once but under ten times. This chain's CDR3 is CASSLGTSAQETQYF. The CDR3 region has the DNA TGTGCCAGCAGCTTAGGGACTAGCGCCCAAGAGACCCAGTACTTC. The genes are TRBV7-9 and TRBJ2-5; 9 positions agree with TRBD2. In germline, CDR1 is SEHNR, CDR2 FQNEAQ (reference sequence). The junction had 1 base not matched to a gene; V was cut back by 1 base and J by 1 base. This CDR3 is 15 amino acids long.

The chain has TRBV4-3 and TRBJ2-1, with 8 nucleotides matching TRBD1. Trimming removed 0 bases from V and 3 bases from J; junction bases left unmatched: 7. The CDR3 sequence is 17 residues long. Germline values: CDR1 LGHNA, CDR2 YSLEER. CDR3 sequence (DNA): TGCGCCAGCAGCCAAGATCGAGGGACAGGAAACTACAATGAGCAGTTCTTC. This translates into CASSQDRGTGNYNEQFF.

The chain has TRBV7-9 and TRBJ2-2, with 10 bases aligning to TRBD2. V shed 9 bases, J shed 2 bases, and the junction held 3 bases outside the gene matches. CDR3 length: 14 amino acids. Looked up from germline, CDR1 is SEHNR and CDR2 is FQNEAQ (reference sequence). The DNA for the CDR3 is TGTGCCAGGCTAGCGGGAGAAAACACCGGGGAGCTGTTTTTT. Its translation: CARLAGENTGELFF.